This passage covers 6 T cell receptor beta chains from one sample sequenced in a study of Ad26.COV2.S vaccination and SARS-CoV-2 variants. Sequenced by immunoSEQ multiplex PCR; TCRdb stores in-frame clones only, minus some. The table has 250,000 or so clones, around 90% seen once. Treatment in this sample: some 20 received Ad26.COV2.S at low or high dose, single or two shots; about 5 received placebo; per-sample allocation not given. Vaccine and placebo recipients were sampled on day 63 after the first injection. The input for sequencing was peripheral blood, taken in a trial of Ad26.COV2.S vaccine versus placebo. The receptors come from a person between 18 and 59 years old who received the Ad26.COV2.S COVID-19 vaccine or a placebo.

The chain recombines TRBV19 with TRBJ1-5; D gene uncertain. The CDR3 has 12 residues. Deletions cut 1 base from V and 6 bases from J, with 4 bases between. CDR1 and CDR2 (germline): LNHDA, SQIVND (reference sequence). CDR3: CASSIGRQPQHF. As DNA, the CDR3 is TGTGCCAGTAGTATAGGACGTCAGCCCCAGCATTTT.

The J gene is TRBJ2-3, the V gene TRBV9; 7 positions agree with TRBD2. The V and J ends lost 2 bases and 9 bases, in that order; junction bases with no gene match: 9. Germline V gene data show CDR1 as SGDLS and CDR2 as YYNGEE. This CDR3 has 14 amino acids. This CDR3 is CASSVGLDLETQYF. CDR3 coding DNA: TGTGCCAGCAGCGTCGGACTAGATCTGGAAACGCAGTATTTT.

This rearrangement joins TRBV6-2 or TRBV6-3 to TRBJ2-3, with TRBD2 identical over 11 bases. Unmatched junction bases numbered 7, after V lost 0 bases and J lost 5 bases. Germline lookup yields CDR1 MNHEY and CDR2 SVGEGT. The CDR3 extends over 17 amino acids. As DNA, the CDR3 is TGTGCCAGCAGTTACTCCACTAGCGGGAGTACGAAAGATACGCAGTATTTT. This codes for CASSYSTSGSTKDTQYF.

The V and J genes are TRBV11-2 and TRBJ2-7; TRBD1 matches at 7 bases. Looked up from germline, CDR1 is SGHAT and CDR2 is FQNNGV. V shed 2 bases, J shed 2 bases, and the junction held 6 bases outside the gene matches. This CDR3 contains 15 residues. This chain's CDR3 is CASSLIEGAAYEQYF. CDR3 sequence (DNA): TGTGCCAGCAGCTTAATAGAGGGGGCCGCCTACGAGCAGTACTTC. The full variable domain, its missing parts supplied by reference TRBV11-2 and TRBJ2-7, is EAGVAQSPRYKIIEKRQSVAFWCNPISGHATLYWYQQILGQGPKLLIQFQNNGVVDDSQLPKDRFSAERLKGVDSTLKIQPAKLEDSAVYLCASSLIEGAAYEQYFGPGTRLTVT.

The V call is TRBV29-1, the J call TRBJ1-3, with 11 bases fitting TRBD1. CDR3 length: 18 amino acids. Germline V gives CDR1 SQVTM, CDR2 ANQGSEA. The V and J ends lost 1 base and 1 base, in that order; junction bases with no gene match: 9. CDR3 nucleotide sequence: TGCAGCGTTGAAGGCAAACGAGGACAGGGGGCGTCTGGAAACACCATATATTTT. Amino acids: CSVEGKRGQGASGNTIYF.

The chain links TRBV30 to TRBJ1-1; a possible D gene is TRBD1 (5 bases). V was trimmed by 5 bases and J by 4 bases, leaving 8 bases between them. Germline V gives CDR1 GTSNPN, CDR2 SVGIG (reference sequence). The CDR3 loop spans 11 amino acids. CDR3 DNA: TGTGCCTGGGGGGCGAGCACTGAAGCTTTCTTT. It yields the protein CAWGASTEAFF.